This T cell receptor beta chain was identified in a study of CD8 T cells in ankylosing spondylitis listed by TCRdb under 2017. Context from the whole study: The study set out to find disease-linked TCR variants by profiling T cell receptor beta repertoires in ankylosing spondylitis patients and healthy donors. Peripheral blood was sampled, and synovial fluid was also collected from ankylosing spondylitis patients. In total, the full study cohort was made up of some 100 healthy donors and 25 or so ankylosing spondylitis patients. What the work shows at the level of the full study, not this receptor alone: According to the report, matched synovial fluid samples from ankylosing spondylitis patients were significantly enriched for the disease-linked clones. A TCR beta motif of eight highly homologous amino acid variants appeared characteristic of blood from ankylosing spondylitis patients. The disease-linked clones showed a CD8+ phenotype and occurred at relatively low frequencies in peripheral blood. Some of the motif variants had been reported before in the synovial fluid and blood of reactive arthritis patients, a finding that suggests common disease-initiation mechanisms.

This clonotype was counted at least ten times. Its recognized antigen is unknown. Per-base quality was not reported, and no clone a single base away is much larger than it. The instrument was an Illumina HiSeq 2500. Quantitative 5'-RACE with molecular barcodes was the method used to prepare the TCR beta libraries. From the authors' description of their analysis: To identify disease-linked TCR variants, a new computational method was used, one built on a probabilistic model of VDJ rearrangement. TCRdb took the public reads, trimmed them with fastp at Q25, ran MiXCR for clone calling and kept in-frame beta chains. Rows with a matching CDR3 protein are joined into one entry that keeps the most common DNA and genes. TCRdb assigned the V and J calls; the authors' analysis was not used. The sample data list more than 30,000 distinct CDR3 sequences, and around 10% of these were observed just once. The top ten clones comprise roughly a fifth of the sample.

The V end gives up 4 bases and the J end 0 bases, leaving 14 bases in the junction not matched to a gene. Reading the germline V gene gives CDR1 MNHEY and CDR2 SVGAGI. The CDR3 runs 19 residues from the cysteine to the phenylalanine. The sequence is cut down to CDR3 DNA, 57 bases in frame from base 1. Synovial fluid samples were matched to blood samples from the same ankylosing spondylitis patients. This TCR was recovered from a male donor with ankylosing spondylitis. This chain joins TRBV6-5 to TRBJ1-4, and TRBD1 aligns with 7 junction nucleotides. Sequencing used synovial fluid, either unsorted or a sorted T cell fraction (not recorded which). The DNA sequence reads TGTGCCAGCAGTTCCATAGGACAGGCCAACGTTGCAACTAATGAAAAACTGTTTTTT. Its translation is CASSSIGQANVATNEKLFF.